The rows below give T cell receptor beta chains drawn from one sample of a study of blood T cell repertoires in COVID-19. Only in-frame clones appear in the TCRdb table, and some are missing; sequencing was by immunoSEQ multiplex PCR. This sample has over 200,000 clones, with 81% found just once. Sequenced input: peripheral blood. Source of these receptors: a woman aged 80 or over with acute or convalescent COVID-19. Both conserved end residues are trimmed from each CDR3. The D gene is left open where the match is weak.

v_call: TRBV5-4; j_call: TRBJ2-3; d_call: TRBD2; cdr3_aa: ASSPGTRSQRTDTQY
v_call: TRBV11-2; j_call: TRBJ2-2; d_call: NA; cdr3_aa: ASSLGGPGELF
v_call: TRBV3-1/TRBV3-2; j_call: TRBJ2-1; d_call: TRBD2; cdr3_aa: ASSRSGTSKGEQF
v_call: TRBV14; j_call: TRBJ2-7; d_call: NA; cdr3_aa: ASSQESYEQY
v_call: TRBV6-5; j_call: TRBJ2-1; d_call: NA; cdr3_aa: ASSYSMVVLGLEF
v_call: TRBV19; j_call: TRBJ1-5; d_call: NA; cdr3_aa: ASSSTGQPQH
v_call: TRBV10-3; j_call: TRBJ2-5; d_call: TRBD1; cdr3_aa: AISESGQGQETQY
v_call: TRBV4-2; j_call: TRBJ1-1; d_call: NA; cdr3_aa: ASSQADRNTEAF
v_call: TRBV12-3/TRBV12-4; j_call: TRBJ1-5; d_call: NA; cdr3_aa: ASSLSQPQH
v_call: TRBV19; j_call: TRBJ1-1; d_call: TRBD1; cdr3_aa: ASSMGDRENTEAF
v_call: TRBV3-1/TRBV3-2; j_call: TRBJ1-1; d_call: NA; cdr3_aa: ASSQEGRGVAEAF
v_call: TRBV19; j_call: TRBJ2-5; d_call: NA; cdr3_aa: ASSSTGLLQETQY
v_call: TRBV4-2; j_call: TRBJ2-2; d_call: TRBD1; cdr3_aa: ASSQRQGLFTGELF
v_call: TRBV7-8; j_call: TRBJ2-5; d_call: NA; cdr3_aa: ASSFGAAVKQETQY
v_call: TRBV5-1; j_call: TRBJ2-5; d_call: TRBD1; cdr3_aa: ASTLDRGGETQY
v_call: TRBV11-2; j_call: TRBJ2-2; d_call: TRBD2; cdr3_aa: ASSLLAGTGELF
v_call: TRBV25-1; j_call: TRBJ2-2; d_call: TRBD2; cdr3_aa: ASSAFLGGRDTGELF
v_call: TRBV6-5; j_call: TRBJ1-2; d_call: TRBD1; cdr3_aa: ASSVRQGYHT
v_call: TRBV24-1; j_call: TRBJ2-2; d_call: TRBD1; cdr3_aa: ATSDHRGRTGELF
v_call: TRBV5-1; j_call: TRBJ2-5; d_call: NA; cdr3_aa: ASSLATVPKYQETQY
v_call: TRBV6-5; j_call: TRBJ2-5; d_call: TRBD1; cdr3_aa: ASSITGGAEY
v_call: TRBV5-4; j_call: TRBJ2-5; d_call: TRBD1; cdr3_aa: ASSPGQFQETQY
v_call: TRBV3-1/TRBV3-2; j_call: TRBJ1-2; d_call: NA; cdr3_aa: ASSQASAGANYGYT
v_call: TRBV5-1; j_call: TRBJ2-1; d_call: TRBD1; cdr3_aa: ASSWGTGGSDEQF
v_call: TRBV19; j_call: TRBJ2-5; d_call: NA; cdr3_aa: ASRPRGYQETQY
v_call: TRBV7-7; j_call: TRBJ2-1; d_call: TRBD1; cdr3_aa: ASSFGGQGITEQF
v_call: TRBV19; j_call: TRBJ2-5; d_call: TRBD2; cdr3_aa: ASSRSGSKETQY
v_call: TRBV2; j_call: TRBJ2-3; d_call: TRBD1; cdr3_aa: ASAPGQIPRDTQY
v_call: TRBV10-3; j_call: TRBJ1-5; d_call: NA; cdr3_aa: AISAETGSGNQPQH
v_call: TRBV2; j_call: TRBJ2-5; d_call: TRBD2; cdr3_aa: ASSELAGGQETQY
v_call: TRBV2; j_call: TRBJ2-3; d_call: TRBD2; cdr3_aa: ASSGTPGRGGVDTQY
v_call: TRBV21-1; j_call: TRBJ1-4; d_call: NA; cdr3_aa: ASSKFDRGSEKLF
v_call: TRBV7-8; j_call: TRBJ2-1; d_call: TRBD2; cdr3_aa: ASSPLAGTFEQF
v_call: TRBV30; j_call: TRBJ1-6; d_call: TRBD1; cdr3_aa: AWRGQGAGSPLH
v_call: TRBV27; j_call: TRBJ1-5; d_call: NA; cdr3_aa: ATRGTVSNQPQH
v_call: TRBV5-4; j_call: TRBJ1-2; d_call: NA; cdr3_aa: ASSLGGEGSSLYGYT
v_call: TRBV3-1/TRBV3-2; j_call: TRBJ2-1; d_call: TRBD2; cdr3_aa: ASSSAGTSGRWGPLFQQF
v_call: TRBV19; j_call: TRBJ1-4; d_call: TRBD1; cdr3_aa: ASSATGTTNEKLF
v_call: TRBV3-1/TRBV3-2; j_call: TRBJ1-5; d_call: NA; cdr3_aa: ASSRLGNQPQH
v_call: TRBV28; j_call: TRBJ1-5; d_call: TRBD1; cdr3_aa: ASKGGYSNQPQH
v_call: TRBV28; j_call: TRBJ2-7; d_call: NA; cdr3_aa: ASRLGRVSGEQY
v_call: TRBV19; j_call: TRBJ2-2; d_call: NA; cdr3_aa: ASSIVRDRNTGELF
v_call: TRBV15; j_call: TRBJ1-3; d_call: NA; cdr3_aa: ATSRDLAQGTIY
v_call: TRBV27; j_call: TRBJ1-1; d_call: TRBD1; cdr3_aa: ASSLSTGLNTEAF
v_call: TRBV7-6; j_call: TRBJ2-1; d_call: TRBD2; cdr3_aa: ASSLSGEEQF
v_call: TRBV3-1/TRBV3-2; j_call: TRBJ2-3; d_call: NA; cdr3_aa: ASSHRSGYTDTQY
v_call: TRBV18; j_call: TRBJ2-6; d_call: NA; cdr3_aa: ASSPSVSSGANVLT
v_call: TRBV2; j_call: TRBJ1-5; d_call: NA; cdr3_aa: ASTLGPVQPQH
v_call: TRBV5-1; j_call: TRBJ2-6; d_call: TRBD1; cdr3_aa: ASSLAGTGRSGANVLT
v_call: TRBV30; j_call: TRBJ2-4; d_call: TRBD2; cdr3_aa: AWSSGRGSDIQY
v_call: TRBV7-2; j_call: TRBJ2-7; d_call: NA; cdr3_aa: ASRKDPRLEVYEQY
v_call: TRBV7-8; j_call: TRBJ2-3; d_call: NA; cdr3_aa: ASSLYLTDSTDTQY
v_call: TRBV4-2; j_call: TRBJ2-6; d_call: NA; cdr3_aa: ASSQRGGSGANVLT
v_call: TRBV5-1; j_call: TRBJ2-1; d_call: TRBD2; cdr3_aa: ASSSGLAAYNEQF